The sequence of this TCR beta chain was determined in a study of T cells in Graves' hyperthyroidism and ophthalmopathy. Across the whole study: Peripheral blood collection took place at initial diagnosis, before any treatment. Regarding the study as a whole: Ophthalmopathy cases were set apart from stable hyperthyroidism by a 13 V-J model.

Germline CDR1 GTSNPN, CDR2 SVGIG (reference sequence). The length of the CDR3 is 16 residues. TCR beta CDR3 sequences were amplified from RNA transcripts. During a first-round RT-PCR of the TCR CDR3, the HTBI primer set was used. A single record per CDR3 protein comes from TCRdb applying MiXCR to the multiplex PCR reads. The table has 600,000 or so distinct CDR3 sequences, about 15% seen once. For this clonotype: Its antigen remains unknown.

The study based diagnoses on clinical symptoms, serum thyroxine and TRAb, thyroid ultrasound and orbital computed tomography. The receptor comes from a woman in her forties or fifties with Graves' ophthalmopathy. The chain employs TRBV30 and TRBJ2-2; TRBD2 aligns across 12 bases. The sequenced sample consisted of blood. The CDR3 region is CASSGRDGSNTGELFF. The DNA for the CDR3 is TGTGCTTCTAGCGGGAGGGACGGATCGAACACCGGGGAGCTGTTTTTT. Supplemented by reference TRBV30 and TRBJ2-2, the full variable domain reads SQTIHQWPATLVQPVGSPLSLECTVEGTSNPNLYWYRQAAGRGLQLLFYSVGIGQISSEVPQNLSASRPQDRQFILSSKKLLLSDSGFYLCASSGRDGSNTGELFFGEGSRLTVL.